This T cell receptor beta chain was sequenced for a study of shared clonotypes between healthy human individuals. Study overall: Three plates were used per donor for CD4 naive, three for CD4 memory, two for CD8 naive and one for CD8 memory.

V lost 4 bases and J lost 4; bases outside the gene matches: 7. The CDR3 contains 16 residues. From germline, CDR1 is SNHLY and CDR2 FYNNEI. Source study methods: With immunoSEQ giving junction-only sequences and no quality scores, filtering differed. Clones were sequenced by immunoSEQ multiplex PCR, and TCRdb holds only the in-frame ones, with some missing. D and trimming were read from the DNA, whereas the V and J calls and clone size are those reported in that table. The data hold more than 2,000,000 clones, with around nine tenths observed a single time. The chain employs TRBV2 and TRBJ2-5, with 12 bases fitting TRBD2. What was sequenced was naive CD4+ T cells sorted from blood. This sample's subset: CD45RA+ positively selected. This receptor was identified in a man aged 18 to 29 in good health. CDR3 nucleotide sequence: TGTGCCAGCAGTGGGACTTTACTAGCGGGGGGAGAGACCCAGTACTTC. Amino acid sequence: CASSGTLLAGGETQYF. The variable domain in full, with the rest retrieved from reference TRBV2 and TRBJ2-5, is EPEVTQTPSHQVTQMGQEVILRCVPISNHLYFYWYRQILGQKVEFLVSFYNNEISEKSEIFDDQFSVERPDGSNFTLKIRSTKLEDSAMYFCASSGTLLAGGETQYFGPGTRLLVL.